A selection of T cell receptor beta chains follows, all from one sample in a study of T cells in tumors and immune-related adverse events. TCRdb's table, derived via immunoSEQ multiplex PCR, lists solely in-frame clones and lacks some. Among about 22,000 clones listed, over 80% were seen once. The input for sequencing was lymph node tissue, taken from a patient treated with anti-PD-1 therapy. These receptors were collected from a female donor with metastatic renal cell carcinoma. Each CDR3 is given with its conserved first and last residue. Each record gives: CDR3 DNA, CDR3 protein, D gene, J gene, clone size, CDR3 length, V gene. D genes are given only for firm matches. A row's size may be missing; if present it is once, few, many or a size class.

TGCGCCAGCAGCTCCGGGACTAGCGGGGGGGAGTGGGAGACCCAGTACTTC | CASSSGTSGGEWETQYF | TRBD2 | TRBJ2-5 | - | 17 | TRBV5-1
TGTGCCGCCTCGGGACAGGGGAATCAGCCCCAGCATTTT | CAASGQGNQPQHF | TRBD1 | TRBJ1-5 | - | 13 | TRBV10-3
TGTGCCAGCGGAGCCGTTTCAGCTGAGCAGTTCTTC | CASGAVSAEQFF | - | TRBJ2-1 | - | 12 | TRBV2
TGCGCCAGCAGTCAATCGAGGGGGGGCACTAATGAAAAACTGTTTTTT | CASSQSRGGTNEKLFF | - | TRBJ1-4 | once | 16 | TRBV23-1
TGTGCCAGCAGCATACCAGGGGGGGATCAGCCCCAGCATTTT | CASSIPGGDQPQHF | TRBD1 | TRBJ1-5 | - | 14 | TRBV7-2
TGCGCCAGCAGCCCATCAAGATCGTCGAGCGATGAGCAGTTCTTC | CASSPSRSSSDEQFF | - | TRBJ2-1 | - | 15 | TRBV4-3
TGTGCCAGCAGCTACACACAGGGCCGGTGGGAGACCCAGTACTTC | CASSYTQGRWETQYF | - | TRBJ2-5 | - | 15 | TRBV7-6
TGCGCCAGGATCCCCCACGGAGTGGGCAATCAGCCCCAGCATTTT | CARIPHGVGNQPQHF | - | TRBJ1-5 | - | 15 | TRBV10-1
TGTGCCAGCAGACCCACAACTAGCGGGGGACGCACCGGGGAGCTGTTTTTT | CASRPTTSGGRTGELFF | TRBD2 | TRBJ2-2 | - | 17 | TRBV11-2
TGTGCCAGCAGTTGGCGCGCCGGGCCCGAGGATACGCAGTATTTT | CASSWRAGPEDTQYF | - | TRBJ2-3 | - | 15 | TRBV6-6